This T cell receptor (beta chain) derives from a study of shared clonotypes between healthy human individuals. CDR1 and CDR2 (germline): MNHNS, SASEGT. The CDR3 has 14 amino acids. Deletions cut 4 bases from V and 6 bases from J, with 12 bases between. Per the authors' pipeline: Without quality scores, immunoSEQ junctional reads could not be filtered like full-length reads. The assay was immunoSEQ multiplex PCR, and TCRdb's table has in-frame clones only and misses some. V, J and clone size are those of that table, while D and trimming were read from the DNA. The table lists about 980,000 clones, more than 75% of them singletons, with roughly 1.5% in the top ten.

The origin of this receptor is a man between 18 and 35 years old in good health. This chain connects TRBV6-1 to TRBJ1-4, with a tentative D call TRBD1 (6 bases). Input material: memory CD4+ T cells sorted from blood. Sample subset: CD45RA-negative fraction. The CDR3 DNA follows: TGTGCCAGCAGTGCCCTTGGACAGTATGAAAAACTGTTTTTT. Translation: CASSALGQYEKLFF.